These 30 T cell receptor beta chains came from one sample sequenced in a study of T cell changes during pregnancy in multiple sclerosis. Measured with immunoSEQ multiplex PCR; TCRdb has only the in-frame clones, and not every one. Of about 92,000 clones listed, more than 90% are singletons. Specimen: peripheral blood, collected in the first trimester of pregnancy. These receptors were taken from a female donor with multiple sclerosis, enrolled in a pregnancy study.

The chain has TRBV4-1 and TRBJ2-1, with 8 bases that match TRBD2. There are 17 residues in the CDR3. Germline values: CDR1 MGHRA, CDR2 YSYEKL. The V segment lost 0 bases and the J segment 8 bases; nucleotides outside the gene matches: 12. The CDR3 loop reads CASSQEWGGRLGDEQFF. DNA of the CDR3: TGCGCCAGCAGCCAAGAATGGGGCGGGAGGTTGGGCGATGAGCAGTTCTTC.

The CDR3 nucleotides are TGTGCCAGCAGCTTGGCCGGCGGGAGGGCCTACGGTGAGCAGTTCTTC. Translation gives CASSLAGGRAYGEQFF. V is TRBV5-4 and J is TRBJ2-1, with 9 bases aligning to TRBD2. The CDR3 runs 16 residues. CDR1 is SGHNT, CDR2 YYREEE, per germline (reference sequence). The ends lost 0 bases at V and 9 bases at J; junction bases unmatched: 10. The full variable domain, with the rest looked up from reference TRBV5-4 and TRBJ2-1, is ETGVTQSPTHLIKTRGQQVTLRCSSQSGHNTVSWYQQALGQGPQFIFQYYREEENGRGNFPPRFSGLQFPNYSSELNVNALELDDSALYLCASSLAGGRAYGEQFFGPGTRLTVL.

CDR3 region: CSVEGPAFGYTF. CDR3 DNA sequence: TGCAGCGTTGAGGGGCCCGCCTTCGGCTACACCTTC. The genes are TRBV29-1 and TRBJ1-2; tentative D call: TRBD1 (5 bases). CDR1 and CDR2 from the germline V gene are SQVTM and ANQGSEA. There are 12 residues in the CDR3. V was shortened by 3 bases and J by 8 bases, with 13 bases between the two germline ends.

The CDR3 sequence: CASSQGARGDGYTF. The CDR3 bases are TGTGCCAGTAGCCAGGGGGCCCGGGGCGATGGCTACACCTTC. The chain uses TRBV19 and TRBJ1-2; 8 nucleotides align to TRBD1. The V and J ends lost 6 bases and 6 bases, in that order; junction bases with no gene match: 9. Germline V gene sequence: CDR1 LNHDA, CDR2 SQIVND (reference sequence). CDR3 length equals 14 residues.

The chain couples TRBV9 to TRBJ1-2; D ambiguous. CDR3 length: 14 residues. Deletions cut 4 bases from V and 5 bases from J, with 15 bases between. The germline CDR1 and CDR2 sequences are SGDLS and YYNGEE. In DNA, the CDR3 is TGTGCCAGCAGCCCCGCCGGGGAGAGATATGGCTACACCTTC. This sequence encodes CASSPAGERYGYTF. The whole variable domain, filled in from reference TRBV9 and TRBJ1-2, reads DSGVTQTPKHLITATGQRVTLRCSPRSGDLSVYWYQQSLDQGLQFLIQYYNGEERAKGNILERFSAQQFPDLHSELNLSSLELGDSALYFCASSPAGERYGYTFGSGTRLTVV.

This clone was counted a few times. The rearrangement uses TRBV5-4 and TRBJ2-7; D is possibly TRBD1 (6 bases). Germline V gives CDR1 SGHNT, CDR2 YYREEE (reference sequence). With 4 bases removed from V and 9 bases from J, the gap between germline ends came to 14 bases. The CDR3 consists of 12 residues. CDR3 sequence (DNA): TGTGCCAGCAGCACACAGGGTACGGTGCAGTACTTC. It is translated as CASSTQGTVQYF. Drawing the rest from reference TRBV5-4 and TRBJ2-7, the complete variable domain is ETGVTQSPTHLIKTRGQQVTLRCSSQSGHNTVSWYQQALGQGPQFIFQYYREEENGRGNFPPRFSGLQFPNYSSELNVNALELDDSALYLCASSTQGTVQYFGPGTRLTVT.

In this sample, this clone turned up once. V gene TRBV4-1 combines with J gene TRBJ2-7, with 7 bases lining up with TRBD2. Trimming removed 0 bases from V and 2 bases from J; junction bases left unmatched: 7. The CDR3 spans 16 residues. Germline V CDR1 and CDR2: MGHRA, YSYEKL. CDR3 DNA: TGCGCCAGCAGCCAAGAGCTCACCCGGGGGGCCTACGAGCAGTACTTC. Its translation is CASSQELTRGAYEQYF.

The chain carries TRBV6-5 and TRBJ1-1; tentatively, D is TRBD1 (6 bases). Trimming stripped 7 bases from V and 1 base from J, with 10 bases between. CDR1 is MNHEY, CDR2 SVGAGI, per germline. CDR3 length: 13 residues. The CDR3 nucleotides are TGTGCCAGCAAAGACAGGCGGAACACTGAAGCTTTCTTT. Translated: CASKDRRNTEAFF.

This chain connects TRBV5-1 to TRBJ2-5, with 7 bases aligning to TRBD1. CDR1 is SGHRS and CDR2 is YFSETQ in the germline V gene. This CDR3 is 16 amino acids long. J gave up 5 bases and V 4 bases, and 14 bases lay outside the gene matches. The CDR3 DNA reads as TGCGCCAGCAGCCCAGCGACAGGGTTGGGCGGGGAGACCCAGTACTTC. Translation gives CASSPATGLGGETQYF.

The gene calls are TRBV19 and TRBJ1-4; TRBD1 is a possible D gene (5 bases). From germline, CDR1 is LNHDA and CDR2 SQIVND (reference sequence). The germline V and J ends were trimmed by 6 bases and 2 bases, with 13 bases remaining between them. This CDR3 region has 15 residues. CDR3: CASSNQGLTNEKLFF. The CDR3 DNA is TGTGCCAGTAGCAATCAGGGTCTTACTAATGAAAAACTGTTTTTT.

The V call is TRBV6-5, the J call TRBJ2-1; 9 positions match TRBD2. With 5 bases clipped from V and 4 bases from J, the junction kept 6 bases outside the gene matches. The germline gives CDR1 MNHEY, CDR2 SVGAGI. The CDR3 loop spans 15 amino acids. The CDR3 DNA reads TGTGCCAGCAGTATTAGCGGGAGTAATTACAATGAGCAGTTCTTC. Residues: CASSISGSNYNEQFF.

The chain combines TRBV11-2 with TRBJ1-2, with 9 bases lining up with TRBD1. Germline-derived CDR1 and CDR2 are SGHAT and FQNNGV. Trimming at V came to 4 bases and at J to 7 bases, leaving 10 bases not matched to a gene. The CDR3 covers 15 residues. For the CDR3, the DNA is TGTGCCAGCAGCTCCCCACGGACAGGGGTGGGTGGCTACACCTTC. Residues: CASSSPRTGVGGYTF.

V and J are TRBV4-3 and TRBJ1-4; the D is unclear. Trimming left V 0 bases short and J 2 bases short, with 4 bases between. Germline CDR1 is LGHNA and CDR2 is YSLEER. The CDR3 extends over 14 amino acids. CDR3 nucleotides: TGCGCCAGCAGCCAAGACAGGACTAATGAAAAACTGTTTTTT. Encoded protein: CASSQDRTNEKLFF.

The gene calls are TRBV28 and TRBJ2-5, with TRBD1 matching over 10 bases. Unmatched junction bases numbered 5, after V lost 11 bases and J lost 2 bases. Looked up from germline, CDR1 is MDHEN and CDR2 is SYDVKM. CDR3 length equals 13 residues. The CDR3: CAADRGKQETQYF. DNA of the CDR3: TGTGCCGCGGACAGGGGGAAGCAAGAGACCCAGTACTTC.

The rearrangement uses TRBV5-5 and TRBJ2-5; tentatively, D is TRBD1 (6 bases). Germline V CDR1 and CDR2: SGHKS, YYEKEE (reference sequence). The germline V and J ends were trimmed by 0 bases and 5 bases, with 14 bases remaining between them. This CDR3 comprises 15 residues. The CDR3 here is CASSLGQRGLETQYF. The DNA for the CDR3 is TGTGCCAGCAGCTTGGGACAGAGGGGGTTGGAGACCCAGTACTTC.

The chain couples TRBV5-4 to TRBJ2-1, with D unresolved. The CDR3 spans 15 residues. Germline V CDR1 and CDR2: SGHNT, YYREEE (reference sequence). Trimming removed 3 bases at V and 7 bases at J, with 17 bases between. The CDR3 coding sequence is TGTGCCAGCAGCTCCCCCAATCTCGTCCGGAATGAGCAGTTCTTC. This gives the protein CASSSPNLVRNEQFF.

The chain carries TRBV9 and TRBJ2-7; 7 nucleotides align to TRBD2. The V and J ends lost 3 bases and 4 bases, in that order; junction bases with no gene match: 4. The CDR3 runs 13 residues. The V gene's germline CDR1 is SGDLS and CDR2 YYNGEE. This chain's CDR3 is CASSEGLNYEQYF. The CDR3 coding sequence is TGTGCCAGCAGCGAGGGACTAAATTACGAGCAGTACTTC.

The chain carries TRBV30 and TRBJ1-1; weak D call: TRBD1 (6 bases). Looked up from germline, CDR1 is GTSNPN and CDR2 is SVGIG (reference sequence). There are 14 residues in the CDR3. Trimming pared 5 bases from V and 6 bases from J, leaving 19 bases between. The CDR3, as DNA: TGTGCCTGGGCCTCCAGGGGAAAGGTTCCTGAAGCTTTCTTT. Protein sequence: CAWASRGKVPEAFF. Complete variable domain (other parts from reference TRBV30 and TRBJ1-1): SQTIHQWPATLVQPVGSPLSLECTVEGTSNPNLYWYRQAAGRGLQLLFYSVGIGQISSEVPQNLSASRPQDRQFILSSKKLLLSDSGFYLCAWASRGKVPEAFFGQGTRLTVV.

Points on this clone: Other DNA sequences in this sample translate to the same CDR3. V is TRBV30 and J is TRBJ1-1; D is unclear. This CDR3 region has 11 residues. CDR1 is GTSNPN and CDR2 is SVGIG in the germline V gene (reference sequence). Trimming removed 3 bases at V and 4 bases at J, with 6 bases between. In DNA form, the CDR3 reads TGTGCCTGGAGCCGCGGCACTGAAGCTTTCTTT. It specifies CAWSRGTEAFF.

The V call is TRBV7-3, the J call TRBJ2-7, with 8 nucleotides matching TRBD2. The CDR3 spans 15 residues. The V and J ends lost 5 bases and 6 bases, in that order; junction bases with no gene match: 12. Germline CDR1 and CDR2: SGHTA and FQGTGA. The chain's CDR3 is CASSPSTSGFTEQYF. The CDR3 DNA reads as TGTGCCAGCAGCCCATCAACTAGCGGCTTTACCGAGCAGTACTTC.

The chain couples TRBV7-9 to TRBJ2-7; 7 positions agree with TRBD1. The germline V gene encodes CDR1 SEHNR and CDR2 FQNEAQ (reference sequence). This CDR3 contains 15 residues. V lost 3 bases, J lost 2 bases, and 7 bases stayed unmatched. CDR3 in amino acids: CASSFTGTETYEQYF. Written as DNA, the CDR3 is TGTGCCAGCAGCTTCACCGGGACAGAGACCTACGAGCAGTACTTC.

The J gene is TRBJ2-7, the V gene TRBV19, with a possible D match to TRBD1 (6 bases). The CDR3 extends over 20 amino acids. Trimming stripped 5 bases from V and 1 base from J, with 30 bases between. Germline-derived CDR1 and CDR2 are LNHDA and SQIVND (reference sequence). CDR3 loop: CASSVLGGAQQLGLSYEQYF. The CDR3 bases are TGTGCCAGTAGTGTTCTAGGGGGAGCCCAACAACTCGGCCTATCCTACGAGCAGTACTTC.

The rearrangement uses TRBV29-1 and TRBJ2-7, with a possible D match to TRBD2 (6 bases). Germline CDR1 SQVTM, CDR2 ANQGSEA. V gave up 6 bases and J gave up 9 bases, with 12 bases separating them. This CDR3 has 10 residues. The CDR3 loop is CSVENGGQYF. Here the CDR3 DNA reads TGCAGCGTGGAAAACGGGGGGCAGTACTTC.

This clone came up once. The gene calls are TRBV9 and TRBJ1-5; D is ambiguous. The germline V gene has CDR1 SGDLS and CDR2 YYNGEE. V lost 2 bases, J lost 7 bases, and 10 bases lay in between. The length of the CDR3 is 13 residues. CDR3 bases: TGTGCCAGCAGCGTTGGGAGTGGCCAGCCCCAGCATTTT. It is translated as CASSVGSGQPQHF.

V is TRBV7-8 and J is TRBJ2-7, with TRBD2 matching 7 bases. The germline V gene encodes CDR1 SGHVS and CDR2 FQNEAQ. This CDR3 has 15 amino acids. Germline trimming cut 2 bases from V and 4 bases from J; bases unmatched to any gene: 8. CDR3 sequence (DNA): TGTGCCAGCAGCTTATTCGGGCGGGAGAAGTACGAGCAGTACTTC. Protein: CASSLFGREKYEQYF.

The chain combines TRBV28 with TRBJ1-2, with TRBD1 matching over 8 bases. CDR3 size: 15 residues. The J segment lost 0 bases and the V segment lost 7 bases, leaving 7 bases of the junction unmatched. Germline V gene sequence: CDR1 MDHEN, CDR2 SYDVKM. The CDR3 loop reads CASTGWTGTNYGYTF. In DNA form, the CDR3 reads TGTGCCAGCACTGGGTGGACAGGGACTAACTATGGCTACACCTTC.

The chain carries TRBV4-1 and TRBJ2-1; D ambiguous. Looked up from germline, CDR1 is MGHRA and CDR2 is YSYEKL. V was clipped by 1 base and J by 1 base, with 8 bases between them. This CDR3 has 15 residues. The CDR3 is CASSQVAGSYNEQFF. CDR3 bases: TGCGCCAGCAGCCAAGTAGCTGGTTCCTACAATGAGCAGTTCTTC.

The chain links TRBV15 to TRBJ1-1; 9 nucleotides agree with TRBD1. The V segment lost 2 bases and the J segment 4 bases; nucleotides outside the gene matches: 5. Germline V gene data show CDR1 as LNHNV and CDR2 as YYDKDF (reference sequence). The CDR3 totals 15 residues. This CDR3 is CATSRPTGGATEAFF. In DNA, the CDR3 is TGTGCCACCAGCAGACCGACAGGGGGGGCCACTGAAGCTTTCTTT.

This clone was observed a few times. This sequence joins TRBV19 and TRBJ1-5, with D possibly being TRBD1 (5 bases). Germline values: CDR1 LNHDA, CDR2 SQIVND (reference sequence). V was shortened by 5 bases and J by 11 bases, with 16 bases between the two germline ends. The CDR3 loop spans 13 amino acids. For the CDR3, the DNA is TGTGCCAGTAGTCGGGCCCTGGACAAGACCCAGCATTTT. Translated: CASSRALDKTQHF.

This chain joins TRBV5-4 and TRBJ1-2; tentative D call: TRBD1 (6 bases). CDR1 SGHNT and CDR2 YYREEE come from the germline V gene (reference sequence). V was cut by 4 bases and J by 4 bases, with 14 bases left in between. The CDR3 has 14 residues. The CDR3 DNA is TGTGCCAGCAGCCCCAATGGACAGAGCTATGGCTACACCTTC. Translating it yields CASSPNGQSYGYTF.